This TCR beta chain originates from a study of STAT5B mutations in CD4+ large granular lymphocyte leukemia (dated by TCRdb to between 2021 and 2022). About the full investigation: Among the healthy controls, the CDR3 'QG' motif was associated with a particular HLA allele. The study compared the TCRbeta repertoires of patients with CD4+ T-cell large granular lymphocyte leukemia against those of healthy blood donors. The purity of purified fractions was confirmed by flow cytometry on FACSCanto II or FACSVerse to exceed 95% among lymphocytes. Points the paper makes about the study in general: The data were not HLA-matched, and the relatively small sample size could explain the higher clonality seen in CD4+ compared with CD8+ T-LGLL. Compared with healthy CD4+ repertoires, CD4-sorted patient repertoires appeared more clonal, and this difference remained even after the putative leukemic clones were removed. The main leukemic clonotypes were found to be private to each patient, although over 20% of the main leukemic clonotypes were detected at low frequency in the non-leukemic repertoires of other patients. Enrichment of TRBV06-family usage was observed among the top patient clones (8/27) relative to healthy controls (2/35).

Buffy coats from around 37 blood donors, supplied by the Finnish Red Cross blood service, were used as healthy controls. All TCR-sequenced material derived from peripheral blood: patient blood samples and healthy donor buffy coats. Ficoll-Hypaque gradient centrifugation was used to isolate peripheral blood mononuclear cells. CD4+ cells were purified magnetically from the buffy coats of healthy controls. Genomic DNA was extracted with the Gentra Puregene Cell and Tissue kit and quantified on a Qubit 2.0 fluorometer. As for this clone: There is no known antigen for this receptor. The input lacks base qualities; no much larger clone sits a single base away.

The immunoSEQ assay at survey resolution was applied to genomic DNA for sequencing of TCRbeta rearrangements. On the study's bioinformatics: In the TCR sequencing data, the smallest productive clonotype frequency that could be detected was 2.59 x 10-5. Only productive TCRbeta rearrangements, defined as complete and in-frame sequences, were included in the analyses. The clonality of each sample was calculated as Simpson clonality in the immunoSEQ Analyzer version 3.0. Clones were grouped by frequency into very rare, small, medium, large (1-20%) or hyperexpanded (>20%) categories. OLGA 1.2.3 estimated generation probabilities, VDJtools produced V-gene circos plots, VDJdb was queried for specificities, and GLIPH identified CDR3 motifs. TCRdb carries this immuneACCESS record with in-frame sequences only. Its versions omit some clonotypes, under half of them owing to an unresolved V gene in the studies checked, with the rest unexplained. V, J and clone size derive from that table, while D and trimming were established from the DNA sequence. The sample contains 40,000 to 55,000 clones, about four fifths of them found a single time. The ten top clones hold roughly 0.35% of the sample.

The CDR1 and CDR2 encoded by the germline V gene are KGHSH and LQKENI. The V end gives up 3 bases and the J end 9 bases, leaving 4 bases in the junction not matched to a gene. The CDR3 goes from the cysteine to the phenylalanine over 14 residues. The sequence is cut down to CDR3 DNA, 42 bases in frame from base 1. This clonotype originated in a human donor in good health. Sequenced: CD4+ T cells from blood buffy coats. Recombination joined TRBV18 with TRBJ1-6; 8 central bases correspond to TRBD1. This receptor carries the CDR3 CASSPGQASSPLHF. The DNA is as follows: TGTGCCAGCTCACCGGGACAGGCGAGTTCACCCCTCCACTTT.